The TCR beta chain described here comes from a study of blood T cell repertoires in COVID-19 (dated by TCRdb to 2020 to 2021). In terms of the full investigation: Collaborator samples came from the United States, Italy and Spain and covered acute and convalescent phases of COVID-19. Sample metadata almost always included a de-identified subject ID, COVID-19 status, age in years and sex. Where HLA class I and class II types were available, the types were taken from metadata supplied by the sample provider, not from assay-based typing. The repertoires were made available in a free public database intended to serve as a resource for research on the immune response to SARS-CoV-2. Samples came from the ongoing ImmuneRACE study (first 160 participants) plus 1,254 subjects from 6 global collaborators. Deeply sampled blood TCRbeta repertoires from subjects exposed to, actively infected with, or recovered from COVID-19 were included in the dataset. The prospective study material was composed of cDNA or gDNA derived from T cells, B-cell-depleted T cells, or PBMCs.

TCRbeta CDR3 regions were amplified from genomic DNA by means of the immunoSEQ Assay, a bias-controlled multiplex PCR. The source study handled its data this way. The number of nucleated cells in each sample was estimated from the amplification of reference gene primers within the assay. To quantify the absolute abundance of each unique TCRbeta CDR3 rearrangement, sequence reads were collapsed and filtered. For each sample, productive Simpson clonality was calculated as the square root of Simpson's diversity index across productive rearrangements. TCRdb obtained this table from immuneACCESS and retained in-frame rearrangements with V and J assigned. These tables miss some clones; where compared with another copy, unresolved V genes account for less than half of the shortfall, and the remainder is unexplained. V and J calls and clone size are given by that table; D and trimming were obtained from the DNA. This sample holds over 40,000 clones; approximately 86% were observed only once. The leading ten clones occupy over 15% of the sample.

From its cysteine to its phenylalanine, the CDR3 spans 13 amino acids. Only the CDR3 portion is preserved as DNA: 39 bases, with reading frame beginning at the first base. The CDR1 and CDR2 encoded by the germline V gene are SGHRS and YFSETQ. Beyond this particular receptor, the publication reports: The amount of clinical and demographic metadata varied by source and participant and was provided uncurated.

The collaborating institutions used their own protocols to collect whole blood in K2EDTA tubes. For TCRbeta analysis, collaborator samples were shipped as frozen whole blood, as isolated PBMCs, or as DNA extracted from either sample type. Details on this clone: The clone's antigen remains unknown. Its ends do not fully match the called genes, so a read error is possible.

Recombination connected TRBV5-1 to TRBJ2-7, with TRBD1 perhaps the D gene, on 6 matching bases. The sequencing input was peripheral blood. The receptor's source is a man between 40 and 49 years old with acute or convalescent COVID-19. CDR3 region: CASSYGGSDEQYF. In nucleotide form, the sequence is TGCGCCAGCAGCTATGGGGGCTCCGACGAGCAGTACTTC.